Each of the 2 T cell receptor beta chains below was sequenced from the same sample in a study of CD8 T cells in Susac syndrome. It was with random hexamers that roughly 0.45 to 1 ug RNA was reverse transcribed. TCRdb re-called the immunoSEQ multiplex PCR reads with MiXCR, one entry per CDR3 protein. The sample yields under 150,000 distinct CDR3 sequences, around 91% seen once. Sequenced sample: CD8+ T cells from PBMCs. These receptors originate from a human donor with multiple sclerosis.

V usage is TRBV30 and J usage is TRBJ2-7, with 7 bases identical to TRBD2. The V segment lost 2 bases and the J segment 1 base; nucleotides outside the gene matches: 5. The length of the CDR3 is 14 residues. Germline assignment: CDR1 GTSNPN and CDR2 SVGIG (reference sequence). DNA for the CDR3: TGTGCCTGGAGTTGGTCGGGGGGATCCTACGAGCAGTACTTC. Residues: CAWSWSGGSYEQYF.

The genes are TRBV29-1 and TRBJ2-1; weak D call: TRBD2 (6 bases). The CDR3 runs to 13 residues. V lost 1 base, J lost 9 bases, and 13 bases lay in between. Germline V CDR1 and CDR2: SQVTM, ANQGSEA. The CDR3 loop reads CSVEAGTGSEQFF. The CDR3 DNA reads as TGCAGCGTTGAAGCGGGGACTGGTAGTGAGCAGTTCTTC.